This paragraph covers one TCR beta chain sequence. Its antigen is currently unknown. CDR1 LNHDA and CDR2 SQIVND come from the germline V gene (reference sequence). The CDR3 is 15 amino acids. V was pared by 2 bases and J by 4 bases, with 11 bases between. Autoimmune disease history or systemic immunosuppression meant exclusion. This sample stems from a study of OX40 agonist ivuxolimab in advanced cancers. Study at large: Patients were roughly 83% male with ages roughly 20 to 80, mean about 65. Whole-study results and caveats: Dose levels from 0.1 to 3.0 mg/kg saw CD4+ and CD8+ blood T cells expand clonally by week 6.

Measured with immunoSEQ multiplex PCR; TCRdb has only the in-frame clones, and not every one. Altogether tens of thousands of clones are present, over 70% being singletons, with the ten largest covering roughly 4.9%. The sequence was collected from an adult with an advanced solid tumor such as melanoma, head and neck, liver or kidney cancer. The material sequenced was CD4+ or CD8+ T cells sorted from blood, taken in a trial of the OX40 agonist ivuxolimab. The genes are TRBV19 and TRBJ1-4; no firm D call. Here the CDR3 reads CASSISSLRNEKLFF. For the CDR3, the DNA is TGTGCCAGTAGTATATCTTCCCTGCGTAATGAAAAACTGTTTTTT.